A selection of T cell receptor beta chains follows, all from one sample in a study of tumor-infiltrating lymphocytes in primary liver carcinoma. TCRdb recomputed calls from the multiplex PCR reads with MiXCR, one row per CDR3 protein. The sample carries 40,000 to 60,000 distinct CDR3 sequences, just over 70% recorded once. The specimen sequenced was liver tumor tissue from sampling region 5. The receptors derive from a man aged 40-49 years with primary liver carcinoma and hepatitis B virus infection. Both conserved end residues are part of each CDR3. A D gene is named only where the DNA matches it firmly. Clone size, where shown, is once, few, many, or a class for clones that have expanded.

15,TRBV28,-,TRBJ2-1,TRBD2,TGTGCCAGCAGCTTACCCGGACTAGCGGGGAATGAGCAGTCCTTC,CASSLPGLAGNEQSF
12,TRBV11-2,-,TRBJ2-1,-,TGTGCCAGCGGCCCGGAGTACGATGAGCGGTTCTTC,CASGPEYDERFF
14,TRBV5-4,-,TRBJ2-7,-,TGTGCCAGCAGCTTGGGGGGAAAGAACCGCGAGCAGTACTTC,CASSLGGKNREQYF
12,TRBV29-1,many,TRBJ2-7,-,TGCAGCGCCAAAGGCAACTCCTACGAGCAGTACTTC,CSAKGNSYEQYF
12,TRBV2,-,TRBJ2-7,-,TGTGCTAGCTATATGGAAGAGTACGAGGAGTACTTC,CASYMEEYEEYF
18,TRBV11-2,-,TRBJ2-7,TRBD2,TGTGCCAGCAGCATATCCGTTGGACTATCGGGAGGGGGGCACGAGCAGTACTTC,CASSISVGLSGGGHEQYF
17,TRBV5-1,-,TRBJ2-2,-,TGCGCCAGCAGCTGGGAGCCCGCAGGGGCGAGCACCGGGGAACTGTTTTTT,CASSWEPAGASTGELFF
13,TRBV12-3/TRBV12-4,medium-sized,TRBJ1-1,-,TGTGCCAGCAGTTTATCGGATCTCACTGAAGCTTTCTTT,CASSLSDLTEAFF
15,TRBV4-1,-,TRBJ1-6,-,TGCGCCAGCGGCCAACCCCGGGACTGGAATTTACCCCTCCACTTT,CASGQPRDWNLPLHF
14,TRBV29-1,-,TRBJ2-7,-,TGCAGCGCTACTGTGGCCGTGTGGATGTACGAGCAATACTTC,CSATVAVWMYEQYF
13,TRBV10-3,many,TRBJ1-2,TRBD1,TGTGCCATCAGTGAGTCGACAGGGAATGGCTACACCTTC,CAISESTGNGYTF
13,TRBV11-2,-,TRBJ2-5,TRBD2,TGTACCAGCAGCTTAAGTGAACTAGCGTTGCAGTACTTC,CTSSLSELALQYF
16,TRBV11-2,once,TRBJ2-5,-,TGTGCCATCGGGTCCCGGGACTCGGCCCTCCAAGAGACCCAGTACTTC,CAIGSRDSALQETQYF
15,TRBV4-2,many,TRBJ2-7,TRBD1,TGTGCCAGCAGCCTCTCTTGGGACAGGGGTAGCGAGCAGTACTTC,CASSLSWDRGSEQYF
15,TRBV15,many,TRBJ2-7,TRBD2,TGTGCCACCAGCGCTCTAACTAGCGGGAACTACGAGCAGTACTTC,CATSALTSGNYEQYF
15,TRBV28,-,TRBJ2-3,-,TGTGCCAGCAGTAGGTCCGATAGGCACACAGATACGCAGTATTTT,CASSRSDRHTDTQYF
15,TRBV5-1,-,TRBJ2-3,TRBD2,TGCGCCAACAGCTTGGCTAGCGGGAGCACAGTTACGCGGTATTTT,CANSLASGSTVTRYF
15,TRBV4-2,-,TRBJ2-7,TRBD1,TGTGCTAGCAGCCTCTCTTGGGACAGGGTTAGCGAGCAGTACTTC,CASSLSWDRVSEQYF
14,TRBV5-4,-,TRBJ2-5,-,TGTGTCAGCAGCTCGGACAAGGGGCTGGAGACCCAGTACTTC,CVSSSDKGLETQYF
15,TRBV4-1,medium-sized,TRBJ2-5,-,TGCGCCAGCAGCCAAGAATTAGGCAAGGGAGAGACCCAGTACTTC,CASSQELGKGETQYF
15,TRBV12-3/TRBV12-4,-,TRBJ2-3,TRBD1,TGTGCCTGCATCTTGAATAGTGGTGGGACAGATATGCAGTATTTT,CACILNSGGTDMQYF
13,TRBV11-2,-,TRBJ1-3,-,TGTGCCAGCAGCTTAGATGCTGGAAGCACCACATATTTT,CASSLDAGSTTYF
15,TRBV6-5,-,TRBJ1-2,TRBD1,TGTGTCAGCAGTAGGACCGGGACAGGGGTGAATGGCTACACCTTC,CVSSRTGTGVNGYTF
14,TRBV9,-,TRBJ1-1,TRBD1,TGTGCCAGCAGCGTACTAACAGGGGACACTGAAGCTTTCTTT,CASSVLTGDTEAFF
11,TRBV28,many,TRBJ2-7,-,TGTGCCAGCAGCAATTCCCACGAGCAGTACTTC,CASSNSHEQYF
15,TRBV5-4,-,TRBJ2-2,-,TGTGCCAGCAGCTTGGGTAGACTGGGCACCGGGGAGCTGTTTTTT,CASSLGRLGTGELFF
15,TRBV20-1,-,TRBJ1-5,-,TGCAGTGCTGGTAGGGACTCTCGGAGCAATCAGCCCCAGCATTTT,CSAGRDSRSNQPQHF
15,TRBV10-2,-,TRBJ2-7,TRBD2,TGCGCCAGCAGCCATGGACTAGCGGTAGAAGACGAGCAGTACTTC,CASSHGLAVEDEQYF
10,TRBV6-1,many,TRBJ1-2,-,TGTGCCAGCAGTGATGGTCGCTACACCTTC,CASSDGRYTF
13,TRBV29-1,once,TRBJ2-7,TRBD1,TGCAGTGTTCCCTGGGCAGGGGGCTACGAGCAGTACTTC,CSVPWAGGYEQYF
13,TRBV11-2,-,TRBJ1-2,-,TGTACCAGCAGCTTGGTGCAGGGGCTCGGCTACACCTTC,CTSSLVQGLGYTF
13,TRBV12-3/TRBV12-4,few,TRBJ2-1,-,TGTGCCAGCAGTCCGCGTGGGTACAATGAGCAGCTCTTC,CASSPRGYNEQLF
13,TRBV7-2,-,TRBJ1-1,-,TGTGCCAGCAGCCCACGGGCGAACACTGAAGCTTTCTTT,CASSPRANTEAFF
16,TRBV11-2,once,TRBJ2-5,-,TGTGCCAGCAGCTTAGGGAGTAACGGCATGGGGGAGACCCAGTACTTC,CASSLGSNGMGETQYF
16,TRBV5-1,-,TRBJ2-3,-,TGCGCCAGCAGCTTGGGTTTAGCGAGGTCCACAGATACGCAGTGTTTT,CASSLGLARSTDTQCF
13,TRBV6-5,-,TRBJ1-1,-,TGTGCCAACAGTTACAGGGAGAACACTGAAACTTTCTTT,CANSYRENTETFF
16,TRBV6-1,-,TRBJ2-6,TRBD1,TGTGCCAGTACCGGGACAGCGGACTCTGAGGCCAACGTCCTGACTTTC,CASTGTADSEANVLTF
15,TRBV28,many,TRBJ2-7,TRBD1,TGTGCCAGCAGTCAGACAGGGTCGAATCGGTACGAGCAGTACTTC,CASSQTGSNRYEQYF
12,TRBV12-3/TRBV12-4,-,TRBJ1-2,-,TGTGCCATCAGTTTGGGCGGGGATGGCTACACCTTC,CAISLGGDGYTF
11,TRBV7-3,-,TRBJ2-7,TRBD1,TGTGCCTGCAACAGGGGGCGCCCTCAGTACTTC,CACNRGRPQYF
15,TRBV6-2/TRBV6-3,-,TRBJ2-1,-,TGCGCCAGCAGTGTTAGCAGTAGCTCCTACAATGAGCAGTTCTTC,CASSVSSSSYNEQFF
15,TRBV6-5,-,TRBJ1-3,-,TGTGTCAGTAGAGGCGACCGTTACTCTGGAAACACCATATATTTT,CVSRGDRYSGNTIYF